The 7 T cell receptor beta chains listed next were all sequenced from one sample in a study of T-cell reconstitution after alpha-beta-depleted transplantation in children. Unique molecular identifiers were incorporated into the prepared TCRbeta library. From the PCR reads, TCRdb called clonotypes with MiXCR, one entry per CDR3 protein. This table has about 400,000 distinct CDR3 sequences, 13% appearing once. This material consisted of PBMCs, taken from the stem cell graft. These receptors were taken from a human donor who donated a stem cell graft to a child with Fanconi anemia.

This clonotype appeared a single time. At one boundary the junction diverges from the germline segment, which might be a read error. The chain couples TRBV6-2 or TRBV6-3 to TRBJ2-2; 11 nucleotides match TRBD1. The CDR3 loop spans 16 amino acids. CDR1 is MNHEY, CDR2 SVGEGT, per germline. The CDR3 loop is CVSRDPGQGVTGELFF. The CDR3 DNA follows: TGTGTCAGCAGGGATCCGGGACAGGGGGTTACCGGGGAGCTGTTTTTT.

The rearrangement links TRBV7-2 to TRBJ1-5; 11 bases agree with TRBD1. The CDR3 covers 16 residues. The V segment lost 0 bases and the J segment 11 bases; nucleotides outside the gene matches: 9. Germline-derived CDR1 and CDR2 are SGHTA and FQGNSA. The CDR3 nucleotides are TGTGCCAGCAGCTTAGCGGCAGGACAGGGGGCCGCAGCCCAGCATTTT. This translates into CASSLAAGQGAAAQHF.

This clonotype was detected only a few times. The chain recombines TRBV6-2 or TRBV6-3 with TRBJ2-2; D gene uncertain. CDR3 length equals 13 residues. The ends were cut back, 9 bases at V and 2 bases at J, with 10 bases in the middle. Germline CDR1 is MNHEY and CDR2 is SVGEGT. CDR3 amino acids: CASRLINTGELFF. The DNA for the CDR3 is TGTGCCAGTCGACTTATCAACACCGGGGAGCTGTTTTTT.

CDR3 region: CATVTGIEDTQYF. DNA of the CDR3: TGCGCCACGGTGACAGGGATTGAAGATACGCAGTATTTT. The chain carries TRBV5-1 and TRBJ2-3; TRBD1 aligns across 7 bases. CDR3 length: 13 residues. The V segment lost 9 bases and the J segment 5 bases; nucleotides outside the gene matches: 9. CDR1 is SGHRS and CDR2 is YFSETQ in the germline V gene.

This clonotype has at least ten counts. This chain connects TRBV20-1 to TRBJ2-3; D is unclear. The CDR3 spans 11 residues. Germline V gives CDR1 DFQATT, CDR2 SNEGSKA (reference sequence). CDR3 residues: CKWVRTDTQYF. The DNA for the CDR3 is TGCAAGTGGGTCCGCACAGATACGCAGTATTTT.

This clonotype showed up many times. The rearrangement uses TRBV20-1 and TRBJ1-5, with a weak D call TRBD1 (5 bases). The CDR3 covers 15 residues. Between the trimmed V and J ends, which lost 0 bases and 9 bases, there was a span of 18 bases. The germline V gene encodes CDR1 DFQATT and CDR2 SNEGSKA (reference sequence). The CDR3 protein is CSARDEKRRGRPQHF. CDR3 in DNA: TGCAGTGCTAGAGATGAGAAGAGGCGGGGACGGCCCCAGCATTTT.

There are many counts of this clonotype. The chain recombines TRBV18 with TRBJ2-3; no clear D. The CDR3 consists of 13 residues. Germline CDR1 reads KGHSH; CDR2 reads LQKENI. With 2 bases removed from V and 3 bases from J, the gap between germline ends came to 6 bases. The CDR3 protein is CASSPGLTDTQYF. The CDR3 DNA reads as TGTGCCAGCTCACCAGGTCTGACAGATACGCAGTATTTT.